This TCR beta chain was obtained from a study of blood T cell repertoires in COVID-19 (TCRdb year 2020). Turning to the overall study: Samples from collaborators originated in the United States, Italy and Spain and spanned both the acute and convalescent phases of COVID-19. The prospective study material was composed of cDNA or gDNA derived from T cells, B-cell-depleted T cells, or PBMCs. Deeply sampled blood TCRbeta repertoires from subjects exposed to, actively infected with, or recovered from COVID-19 were included in the dataset. The repertoires were made available in a free public database intended to serve as a resource for research on the immune response to SARS-CoV-2. The samples were drawn from two sources: the first 160 participants of the ongoing ImmuneRACE study, and over 950 subjects contributed by 6 global collaborators. Sample metadata almost always included a de-identified subject ID, COVID-19 status, age in years and sex. Where HLA class I and class II types were available, the types were taken from metadata supplied by the sample provider, not from assay-based typing. Results the study describes overall, beyond this receptor: Clinical and demographic metadata were provided uncurated, with the amount varying by source and participant.

Participants in the prospective study were enrolled through a virtual design, were aged about 18 to 90 years, and lived in approximately 25 United States geographic areas. In the prospective study, participants were assigned to cohorts based on the clinical history participants reported in a screening survey and a study questionnaire. For ImmuneRACE Cohort 3, a participant was defined as recovered based on two consecutive negative NP/OP PCR tests, clearance by a healthcare professional, or resolution of symptoms. In the prospective study, whole blood, serum and a nasopharyngeal or oropharyngeal swab were collected from each participant by mobile phlebotomists. Participants in the prospective study had the option to provide additional blood draws and questionnaires over an approximately 2-month period. Blood samples from the prospective study were shipped frozen or at room temperature prior to DNA extraction.

Turning to this clone: This clone's antigen is unknown. No much larger clone is present one base from it, and per-base qualities are unavailable.

Between the V and J ends, shortened by 0 bases and 7 bases respectively, the junction contains 13 bases. Sequences SQVTM (CDR1) and ANQGSEA (CDR2) are obtained from the germline V gene. There are 14 amino acids in the CDR3, from cysteine to phenylalanine inclusive. Kept here is only the CDR3 DNA, which spans 42 bases and is read in frame from base 1. TCRbeta CDR3 regions were amplified from genomic DNA by means of the immunoSEQ Assay, a bias-controlled multiplex PCR. In the authors' own workflow: The number of nucleated cells in each sample was estimated from the amplification of reference gene primers within the assay. To quantify the absolute abundance of each unique TCRbeta CDR3 rearrangement, sequence reads were collapsed and filtered. Productive Simpson clonality was computed per sample as the square root of Simpson's diversity index over productive rearrangements. TCRdb's version of the immuneACCESS table is confined to in-frame rearrangements and falls short of the full clone set. An unresolved V gene accounts for under half of the shortfall where checked; the remainder is of unknown origin. That table is the source of V, J and clone size, and D and trimming were worked out from the DNA. The sample table shows 200,000 to 250,000 clones, and under 90% are seen once. More than 3% of the sample comes from the top ten.

The rearrangement joined TRBV29-1 to TRBJ2-1; TRBD1 could be the D gene, as 5 bases match. This receptor was obtained from a woman aged 55-70 years who had recovered from COVID-19. The sample was PBMCs or T cells enriched from blood (not recorded which). The CDR3 protein is CSVEELTVGNEQFF. The sequence in DNA is TGCAGCGTTGAAGAATTGACAGTCGGGAATGAGCAGTTCTTC.